The 24 T cell receptor beta chains reported below all come from one sample, sequenced in a study of shared clonotypes between healthy human individuals. Sequenced by immunoSEQ multiplex PCR; TCRdb stores in-frame clones only, minus some. In the table there are hundreds of thousands of clones, around three quarters of which are singletons. The sample consisted of PBMCs. The receptors were gathered from a woman in her thirties or forties in good health. Some clones in this sample may be carry-over from other donors' samples.

J is TRBJ2-3 and V is TRBV9; unclear D gene. V shed 0 bases and J shed 2 bases, with 10 bases lying between them. This CDR3 spans 15 amino acids. In germline, CDR1 is SGDLS, CDR2 YYNGEE. CDR3 DNA sequence: TGTGCCAGCAGCGTAGGTGTTGGAGTCACAGATACGCAGTATTTT. Translating it yields CASSVGVGVTDTQYF.

The V and J genes are TRBV19 and TRBJ1-1; D gene unclear. V shed 8 bases and J shed 1 base, with 5 bases lying between them. Germline V gene sequence: CDR1 LNHDA, CDR2 SQIVND (reference sequence). CDR3 size: 11 residues. This CDR3 is CASHRNTEAFF. CDR3 DNA sequence: TGTGCCAGTCACAGGAACACTGAAGCTTTCTTT.

About this clone itself: Since a far larger clone is one base different, this is likely a read error. Additional DNA sequences in this sample encode the identical CDR3. This sequence joins TRBV2 and TRBJ1-1, with D tentatively TRBD1 (5 bases). This CDR3 spans 13 amino acids. The germline gives CDR1 SNHLY, CDR2 FYNNEI. In nucleotides, the CDR3 is TGTGCCAGTAGTGTGGGGGGTGGGACTGAAGCTTTCTTT. Translated, it gives CASSVGGGTEAFF.

The V call is TRBV27, the J call TRBJ1-2; 8 bases are shared with TRBD1. V lost 6 bases, J lost 4 bases, and 7 bases stayed unmatched. Germline V gene lookup returns CDR1 MNHEY and CDR2 SMNVEV (reference sequence). The CDR3 sequence is 14 residues long. CDR3 in DNA: TGTGCCAGCAGACGCGGACAGGGTTCCTATGGCTACACCTTC. Its protein is CASRRGQGSYGYTF.

The chain joins TRBV19 to TRBJ1-5, with D possibly being TRBD1 (5 bases). The germline V and J ends were trimmed by 6 bases and 3 bases, with 18 bases remaining between them. The CDR3 extends over 16 amino acids. Germline assignment: CDR1 LNHDA and CDR2 SQIVND (reference sequence). DNA of the CDR3: TGTGCCAGTAGCACTCTCGGGGGGAGTTTCAATCAGCCCCAGCATTTT. Encoded protein: CASSTLGGSFNQPQHF.

This rearrangement joins TRBV28 to TRBJ1-2; D call uncertain. V dropped 7 bases and J dropped 7 bases, with 22 bases sitting between them. The CDR3 is 15 residues long. The V gene's germline CDR1 is MDHEN and CDR2 SYDVKM. CDR3 amino acids: CASNPEGRLVCGYTF. CDR3 DNA sequence: TGTGCCAGCAACCCGGAGGGCCGGCTAGTCTGTGGCTACACCTTC.

The chain recombines TRBV2 with TRBJ1-2, with 10 positions matching TRBD1. Trimming took 6 bases from V and 6 from J; bases not matched to a gene: 4. The CDR3 length is 13 residues. Germline values: CDR1 SNHLY, CDR2 FYNNEI. CDR3 bases: TGTGCCAGCAGCGGACAGGGGGTCGATGGCTACACCTTC. Encoded protein: CASSGQGVDGYTF.

The gene calls are TRBV4-1 and TRBJ2-1; the D call may be TRBD1 or TRBD2 (5 bases each). Germline CDR1 and CDR2: MGHRA and YSYEKL. The CDR3 is 16 residues long. V lost 7 bases and J 0 bases, leaving 16 bases between the germline ends. The CDR3: CASKGSKGTSYNEQFF. In DNA, the CDR3 is TGCGCCAGCAAGGGGTCGAAGGGGACCTCCTACAATGAGCAGTTCTTC.

V and J are TRBV9 and TRBJ2-5, with 7 bases that match TRBD1. V trimming: 0 bases; J trimming: 6 bases; junction bases outside the gene matches: 14. Per germline, CDR1 SGDLS and CDR2 YYNGEE. The CDR3 extends over 17 amino acids. The DNA of the CDR3 is TGTGCCAGCAGCGTAGCTTCGGACAGGCCACTGCGAAAGACCCAGTACTTC. This codes for CASSVASDRPLRKTQYF.

The rearrangement joins TRBV18 to TRBJ2-3; possible D gene TRBD2, 6 bases. The CDR3 has 13 residues. Germline CDR1 and CDR2: KGHSH and LQKENI. Trimming shortened V by 10 bases and J by 4 bases, and 15 bases separated the two germline ends. The CDR3 spells CATGASEADTQYF. Written as DNA, the CDR3 is TGTGCCACGGGAGCAAGTGAGGCAGATACGCAGTATTTT.

V and J are TRBV10-3 and TRBJ2-2, with 10 bases matching TRBD2. Per the germline V gene, CDR1 is ENHRY and CDR2 is SYGVKD. With V trimmed by 5 bases and J by 3 bases, 6 bases remained unmatched. This CDR3 contains 16 residues. The CDR3 DNA reads TGTGCCATCAGTCCCTTAGCGGGAGGCGACACCGGGGAGCTGTTTTTT. It encodes CAISPLAGGDTGELFF.

V usage is TRBV29-1 and J usage is TRBJ2-3; D ambiguous. The CDR3 consists of 13 residues. Germline V gene sequence: CDR1 SQVTM, CDR2 ANQGSEA. V was cut by 4 bases and J by 1 base, with 9 bases left in between. The CDR3 here is CSVAQVGTDTQYF. CDR3 bases: TGCAGCGTTGCCCAGGTGGGCACAGATACGCAGTATTTT.

V is TRBV7-2 and J is TRBJ2-7; D is possibly TRBD1 or TRBD2 (6 bases each). Germline loops: CDR1 SGHTA, CDR2 FQGNSA. Trimming shortened V by 4 bases and J by 5 bases, and 12 bases separated the two germline ends. CDR3 length: 13 residues. The CDR3 here is CASSSHREDEQYF. The CDR3 DNA sequence: TGTGCCAGCAGCTCGCACAGGGAGGACGAGCAGTACTTC.

The V call is TRBV6-6, the J call TRBJ2-5, with a tentative D call TRBD1 (5 bases). CDR3 length: 14 amino acids. Deletions cut 2 bases from V and 3 bases from J, with 10 bases between. Looked up from germline, CDR1 is MNHNY and CDR2 is SVGAGI (reference sequence). The CDR3 protein is CASSYTGLKETQYF. The CDR3 DNA reads as TGTGCCAGCAGTTACACAGGATTGAAAGAGACCCAGTACTTC.

The V gene is TRBV19, the J gene TRBJ1-1; 7 bases map to TRBD1. From germline, CDR1 is LNHDA and CDR2 SQIVND (reference sequence). This CDR3 spans 14 amino acids. The V and J ends lost 6 bases and 0 bases, in that order; junction bases with no gene match: 4. The CDR3 nucleotides read TGTGCCAGTAGGCTGGGACAGATGAACACTGAAGCTTTCTTT. Translation: CASRLGQMNTEAFF.

Turning to this clone: Just one base apart from a much larger clone, this may be a read error. This chain connects TRBV7-9 to TRBJ2-7; tentative D call: TRBD1 (6 bases). CDR3 size: 13 residues. V shed 1 base and J shed 5 bases, with 9 bases lying between them. Germline V gene data show CDR1 as SEHNR and CDR2 as FQNEAQ (reference sequence). CDR3 sequence (DNA): TGTGCCAGCAGCTTAGACAGGGTCAACGAGCAGTACTTC. Translation: CASSLDRVNEQYF.

The chain couples TRBV6-6 to TRBJ2-7; no reliable D call. This CDR3 is 15 amino acids long. CDR1 is MNHNY and CDR2 is SVGAGI in the germline V gene (reference sequence). V was pared by 7 bases and J by 1 base, with 17 bases between. The CDR3 DNA sequence: TGTGCCAGCACCCTAAACGCAGGAACTTCCTACGAGCAGTACTTC. Protein product: CASTLNAGTSYEQYF.

The table lists this clone with a few counts. The rearrangement links TRBV7-9 to TRBJ1-1, with TRBD1 as a possible D gene (5 bases). The CDR3 has 16 residues. Trimming removed 2 bases from V and 2 bases from J, with 15 bases in between. Germline-derived CDR1 and CDR2 are SEHNR and FQNEAQ (reference sequence). This chain's CDR3 is CASSLFMGGTNTEAFF. CDR3 in DNA: TGTGCCAGCAGCTTATTCATGGGGGGGACCAACACTGAAGCTTTCTTT.

In its sample, this clone was seen once. A much larger clone differs by one base, so this may be a read error. This sequence joins TRBV6-4 and TRBJ2-3; weak D call: TRBD2 (7 bases). This CDR3 contains 17 residues. The V gene lost 0 bases and the J gene lost 5 bases, with 18 bases spanning the gap. Per germline, CDR1 MRHNA and CDR2 SNTAGT. The DNA of the CDR3 is TGTGCCAGCAGTGACTCGAGCGGAGGGGGGGGCATAGATACGCAGTATTTT. It is translated as CASSDSSGGGGIDTQYF.

Concerning this clone: One end of the junction fails to match germline, which may point to a read error. The same CDR3 also results from other DNA sequences found in this sample. V and J are TRBV6-6 and TRBJ1-2; possible D gene TRBD1, 6 bases. Germline V gives CDR1 MNHNY, CDR2 SVGAGI (reference sequence). The CDR3 sequence is 13 residues long. The CDR3 nucleotides are TGTGCCAGCAGTTTAGCAGGGGACTACGGCTACACCTTC. Its translation is CASSLAGDYGYTF.

V is TRBV30 and J is TRBJ1-6, with D uncertain. From germline, CDR1 is GTSNPN and CDR2 SVGIG (reference sequence). This CDR3 region has 13 residues. V was cut by 2 bases and J by 7 bases, with 9 bases left in between. CDR3 DNA sequence: TGTGCCTGGAGTAGGAACCTCAATTCACCCCTCCACTTT. Residues: CAWSRNLNSPLHF. Variable domain in full (rest from reference TRBV30 and TRBJ1-6): SQTIHQWPATLVQPVGSPLSLECTVEGTSNPNLYWYRQAAGRGLQLLFYSVGIGQISSEVPQNLSASRPQDRQFILSSKKLLLSDSGFYLCAWSRNLNSPLHFGNGTRLTVT.

The V gene is TRBV29-1, the J gene TRBJ2-1, with D perhaps matching TRBD1 (6 bases). The V end lost 2 bases, the J end lost 4 bases, and 9 bases lay between the germline ends. The V gene's germline CDR1 is SQVTM and CDR2 ANQGSEA. The CDR3 has 13 amino acids. The chain's CDR3 is CSVELGGYNEQFF. CDR3 nucleotides: TGCAGCGTTGAACTAGGGGGATACAATGAGCAGTTCTTC.

This chain joins TRBV2 and TRBJ1-1; 8 nucleotides align to TRBD1. The junction had 7 bases not matched to a gene; V was cut back by 6 bases and J by 1 base. The CDR3 is 15 amino acids. Germline V gives CDR1 SNHLY, CDR2 FYNNEI. CDR3 DNA: TGTGCCAGCAGGAAGGACAGGGCAGGGAACACTGAAGCTTTCTTT. The encoded protein is CASRKDRAGNTEAFF.

About this clone: A far larger clone is off by one base, so a read error is likely. In this CDR3 the conserved last residue, phenylalanine or tryptophan, is missing, so a read error is likely. The chain employs TRBV30 and TRBJ1-2, with 9 bases aligning to TRBD1. There are 15 residues in the CDR3. Germline values: CDR1 GTSNPN, CDR2 SVGIG (reference sequence). V shed 3 bases and J 3 bases; nucleotides not matched to a gene: 8. The CDR3 DNA follows: TGTGCCTGGAGCCGGGACAGGGATGGGGACTATGGCTACACCCTC. Translating gives CAWSRDRDGDYGYTL.